Presented here are 6 T cell receptor beta chains from one specimen sequenced in a study of blood T cell repertoires in COVID-19. TCRdb keeps only in-frame clones here, not all; method: immunoSEQ multiplex PCR. The table has 150,000 to 200,000 clones, over 65% seen once. The sequenced sample consisted of peripheral blood. The receptor source for this set is a woman older than 75 with acute or convalescent COVID-19.

V gene TRBV9 combines with J gene TRBJ2-1; unclear D gene. Trimming removed 2 bases at V and 9 bases at J, with 18 bases between. Germline V gene data show CDR1 as SGDLS and CDR2 as YYNGEE. The CDR3 loop spans 15 amino acids. CDR3 residues: CASSVASSVAVEQFF. DNA for the CDR3: TGTGCCAGCAGCGTCGCCTCTTCGGTTGCTGTTGAGCAGTTCTTC.

The V call is TRBV5-1, the J call TRBJ1-6, with 10 bases matching TRBD1. The V gene end was trimmed by 3 bases and the J gene end by 9 bases; junction bases not matched to a gene: 6. Germline CDR1 SGHRS, CDR2 YFSETQ. The CDR3 totals 15 residues. CDR3 bases: TGCGCCAGCAGCTCCACTTGGGACAGGGGTTCACCCCTCCACTTT. It encodes CASSSTWDRGSPLHF.

The rearrangement uses TRBV3-1 (or the pseudogene TRBV3-2) and TRBJ2-7; 9 bases are shared with TRBD2. This CDR3 contains 15 residues. With V trimmed by 3 bases and J by 5 bases, 8 bases remained unmatched. Germline-derived CDR1 and CDR2 are LGHDT and YNNKEL (reference sequence). The CDR3 loop reads CASSHRAGGSDEQYF. The CDR3 coding sequence is TGTGCCAGCAGCCATAGGGCGGGAGGGAGCGACGAGCAGTACTTC.

V gene TRBV6-4 combines with J gene TRBJ2-3; 9 bases match TRBD2. CDR1 is MRHNA, CDR2 SNTAGT, per germline. The CDR3 is 15 residues long. Trimming at V came to 4 bases and at J to 4 bases, leaving 6 bases not matched to a gene. The CDR3 nucleotides read TGTGCCAGCAGTGCCCGAGCGGGAGGCCCAGATACGCAGTATTTT. Protein product: CASSARAGGPDTQYF.

This chain links TRBV10-3 with TRBJ1-1; tentative D call: TRBD1 (6 bases). Trimming cost V 6 bases and J 3 bases, with 14 bases left between them. CDR3 length: 14 residues. Germline V lookup: CDR1 ENHRY, CDR2 SYGVKD. Here the CDR3 DNA reads TGTGCCATCAGAGCTAATCAGGGGTACACTGAAGCTTTCTTT. Amino acids: CAIRANQGYTEAFF.

V usage is TRBV4-3 and J usage is TRBJ2-1; D perhaps matches TRBD2 (6 bases). The ends were cut back, 0 bases at V and 6 bases at J, with 9 bases in the middle. The CDR3 is 14 residues long. Germline V CDR1 and CDR2: LGHNA, YSLEER. DNA for the CDR3: TGCGCCAGCAGCCAAGAATTGACTAGCAATGAGCAGTTCTTC. Its translation is CASSQELTSNEQFF.